The clone carrying this T cell receptor beta chain showed up many times. The antigen remains unidentified. The entry originates in a study of early T cells in non-severe SARS-CoV-2 infection. The wider study: Sequencing input comprised bulk RNA from unsorted whole blood; chain pairing was not available. Notes on the study in general: VDJdb-based annotation leaned toward anti-spike CD8 responses and missed private and CD4 specificities.

This CDR3 has 15 amino acids. V shed 7 bases, J shed 4 bases, and the junction held 11 bases outside the gene matches. Germline CDR1 and CDR2: SGHDT and YYEEEE. The library protocol tagged individual cDNA molecules with unique molecular identifiers. TCRdb fed the 5' RACE reads into MiXCR, producing one record per CDR3 protein. The repertoire holds 25,000 to 35,000 distinct CDR3 sequences, with under 5.5% as singletons. Sample: whole blood, taken at baseline. The receptor's source is an adult who was a healthcare worker with PCR-confirmed SARS-CoV-2 infection or an uninfected control (not recorded which). The V call is TRBV5-6, the J call TRBJ2-5; 9 bases line up with TRBD2. As DNA, the CDR3 is TGTGCCAGCCTCCTAGCGGGATACCTTCGAGAGACCCAGTACTTC. The encoded protein is CASLLAGYLRETQYF.